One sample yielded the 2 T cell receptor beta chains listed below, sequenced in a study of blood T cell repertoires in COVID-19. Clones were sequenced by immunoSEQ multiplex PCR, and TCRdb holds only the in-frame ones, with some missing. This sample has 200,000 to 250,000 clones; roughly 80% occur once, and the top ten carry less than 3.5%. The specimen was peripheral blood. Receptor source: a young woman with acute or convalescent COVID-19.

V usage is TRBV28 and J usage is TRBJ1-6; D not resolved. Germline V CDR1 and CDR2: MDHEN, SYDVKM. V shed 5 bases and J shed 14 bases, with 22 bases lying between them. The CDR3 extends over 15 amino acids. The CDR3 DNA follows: TGTGCCAGCAGTCCCCCTGTGGGAGGGATTTTAACCCTCCACTTT. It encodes CASSPPVGGILTLHF. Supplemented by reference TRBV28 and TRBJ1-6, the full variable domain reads DVKVTQSSRYLVKRTGEKVFLECVQDMDHENMFWYRQDPGLGLRLIYFSYDVKMKEKGDIPEGYSVSREKKERFSLILESASTNQTSMYLCASSPPVGGILTLHFGNGTRLTVT.

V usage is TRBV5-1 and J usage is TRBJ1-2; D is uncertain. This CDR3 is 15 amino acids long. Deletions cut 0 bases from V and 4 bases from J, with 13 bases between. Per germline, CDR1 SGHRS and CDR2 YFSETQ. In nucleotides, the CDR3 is TGCGCCAGCAGCTTGGCGGAAACAGTGCTCTATGGCTACACCTTC. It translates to CASSLAETVLYGYTF.